These T cell receptor beta chains were read from a single sample in a study of cytomegalovirus exposure and HLA in healthy donors. TCRdb's table, derived via immunoSEQ multiplex PCR, lists solely in-frame clones and lacks some. Here the sample spans about 220,000 clones, 80% to 95% being singletons. Material for sequencing was PBMCs. The receptors were gathered from a woman between 18 and 29 years old in good health and CMV-seronegative. Both conserved end residues are part of each CDR3. The order of the fields is V gene, J gene, clone size, CDR3 protein. Rows give clone size only sometimes, using once, few, many, or a class for an expanded clone.

TRBV27	TRBJ1-2	.	CASSLSGTIYGYTF
TRBV11-2	TRBJ1-3	.	CASSRDNSGNTIYF
TRBV7-6	TRBJ2-1	.	CASSPNPLLAGDNEQFF
TRBV28	TRBJ1-3	few	CASRAGVNTIYF
TRBV19	TRBJ2-7	.	CASSRRGTGSYEQYF
TRBV6-1	TRBJ1-2	.	CASSEGQGLNYGYTF
TRBV6-1	TRBJ2-2	.	CASTPAGVRELFF
TRBV5-1	TRBJ2-2	.	CASSLGQGNTGELFF
TRBV12-5	TRBJ2-5	once	CASGLAPARGWEETQYF
TRBV19	TRBJ2-6	.	CASSIGRGSGANVLTF
TRBV19	TRBJ2-7	once	CASSRTGAAYEQYF
TRBV5-1	TRBJ2-7	.	CASSLRRAGDILEQYF
TRBV4-1	TRBJ2-3	once	CASSQDALAGVADTQYF
TRBV10-3	TRBJ1-5	.	CAISPWGQNQPQHF
TRBV11-2	TRBJ1-1	.	CASTGVFTEAFF
TRBV5-1	TRBJ2-1	.	CASSRDTGEQFF